The 9 T cell receptor beta chains below all came from one sample that was sequenced in a study of cytomegalovirus exposure and HLA in healthy donors. It was with 60 Vbeta and 13 Jbeta primers that the PCR ran. Assay used: immunoSEQ multiplex PCR; TCRdb lists only in-frame clones, some missing. The table has approximately 100,000 clones, roughly 76% seen once. Source material: PBMCs. These receptors were taken from a man aged 35 to 55 in good health and CMV-seronegative.

This rearrangement joins TRBV4-1 to TRBJ1-1; 7 positions match TRBD1. The CDR3 is 14 residues long. CDR1 and CDR2 (germline): MGHRA, YSYEKL. V was pared by 3 bases and J by 5 bases, with 6 bases of the junction left unmatched. CDR3 coding DNA: TGCGCCAGCAGCCAGCGACAGGGACGTACTGAAGCTTTCTTT. It encodes CASSQRQGRTEAFF.

V is TRBV6-4 and J is TRBJ2-1; no reliable D call. Between the trimmed V and J ends, which lost 5 bases and 9 bases, there was a span of 14 bases. The CDR3 has 13 residues. From germline, CDR1 is MRHNA and CDR2 SNTAGT. The CDR3 nucleotides read TGTGCCAGCAGTCCCAGGCCTCTTGGTGAGCAGTTCTTC. It encodes CASSPRPLGEQFF.

The chain recombines TRBV19 with TRBJ1-5; 8 nucleotides align to TRBD1. Germline trimming cut 9 bases from V and 6 bases from J; bases unmatched to any gene: 7. Looked up from germline, CDR1 is LNHDA and CDR2 is SQIVND (reference sequence). The CDR3 consists of 13 residues. CDR3 amino acids: CASRDRIGQPQHF. CDR3 nucleotide sequence: TGTGCCAGCCGGGACAGGATTGGTCAGCCCCAGCATTTT.

The chain joins TRBV4-1 to TRBJ1-4, with TRBD1 matching 8 bases. V lost 3 bases to trimming and J lost 4 bases; unmatched junction nucleotides: 4. Germline V gene lookup returns CDR1 MGHRA and CDR2 YSYEKL. The CDR3 sequence is 15 residues long. The CDR3 sequence: CASSHRTGLNEKLFF. The CDR3 nucleotides read TGCGCCAGCAGCCACAGGACAGGGCTTAATGAAAAACTGTTTTTT.

The chain is built from TRBV19 and TRBJ2-3, with D unclear. The CDR3 is made up of 14 amino acids. Germline CDR1 and CDR2: LNHDA and SQIVND (reference sequence). V lost 3 bases and J lost 2, with 9 bases in between. Here the CDR3 DNA reads TGTGCCAGTAGTATGGCGGAATACACAGATACGCAGTATTTT. Translating gives CASSMAEYTDTQYF.

The CDR3 DNA is TGTGCCAGCAGGACAGGTCCAGATACGCAGTATTTT. This sequence encodes CASRTGPDTQYF. The chain links TRBV6-4 to TRBJ2-3, with D perhaps matching TRBD1 (6 bases). Germline V CDR1 and CDR2: MRHNA, SNTAGT. This CDR3 contains 12 residues. Trimming left V 6 bases short and J 4 bases short, with 8 bases between.

The CDR3 protein is CASSEGQINSPLHF. The CDR3 region has the DNA TGTGCCAGCAGTGAAGGACAGATAAATTCACCCCTCCACTTT. The chain joins TRBV6-1 to TRBJ1-6; TRBD1 is a possible D gene (5 bases). V dropped 1 base and J dropped 7 bases, with 8 bases sitting between them. This CDR3 is 14 amino acids long. CDR1 MNHNS and CDR2 SASEGT come from the germline V gene.

The gene calls are TRBV5-1 and TRBJ2-7, with D maybe TRBD1 (7 bases). This CDR3 comprises 15 residues. The germline gives CDR1 SGHRS, CDR2 YFSETQ. Trimming stripped 3 bases from V and 2 bases from J, with 15 bases between. The CDR3 DNA sequence: TGCGCCAGCAGCTCCCAGGGGGGCCGCACCTACGAGCAGTACTTC. This encodes CASSSQGGRTYEQYF.

The chain is built from TRBV5-1 and TRBJ2-3; 8 bases line up with TRBD2. Germline V gives CDR1 SGHRS, CDR2 YFSETQ. The V segment lost 3 bases and the J segment 1 base; nucleotides outside the gene matches: 4. There are 15 residues in the CDR3. The chain's CDR3 is CASSSGGVGTDTQYF. CDR3 nucleotide sequence: TGCGCCAGCAGCTCCGGGGGGGTCGGCACAGATACGCAGTATTTT.